Listed below are T cell receptor beta chains from one sample, sequenced in a study of response to subunit inactivated influenza vaccine. Using its own MiXCR run on the RT-PCR reads, TCRdb lists one record per CDR3 protein. The repertoire holds roughly 550,000 distinct CDR3 sequences, with under 30% as singletons. In addition, the sample was reused for a study of T cells expressing NK-cell markers.

The sample was CD4+ T cells sorted from PBMCs, taken 11 to 12 days after vaccination. These receptors were collected from a man in his fifties or sixties who received an inactivated influenza vaccine. Each CDR3 is given with its conserved first and last residue. Each record gives: CDR3 DNA, CDR3 protein, clone size, D gene, V gene, J gene. D genes are given only for firm matches. Size tells how often a clone was seen (once, few, many) or the class of an expanded clone, and some rows leave it out.

CDR3nt: TGCGCCAGCAGTTTTGTCGGACAGGGGGCGGGTGAGCAGTACTTC
CDR3aa: CASSFVGQGAGEQYF
abundance: NA
d_gene: TRBD1
v_gene: TRBV4-1
j_gene: TRBJ2-7

CDR3nt: TGCGCCAGCAGCCAAGGGAGGTCAGGGGACACTGAAGCTTTCTTT
CDR3aa: CASSQGRSGDTEAFF
abundance: NA
d_gene: NA
v_gene: TRBV4-3
j_gene: TRBJ1-1

CDR3nt: TGTGCCAGCAGCCAGACACTGTACAATGAGCAGTTCTTC
CDR3aa: CASSQTLYNEQFF
abundance: NA
d_gene: NA
v_gene: TRBV5-5
j_gene: TRBJ2-1

CDR3nt: TGTGCCACCAGCGGACAGGGGCAAAGGGGAAGCAATCAGCCCCAGCATTTT
CDR3aa: CATSGQGQRGSNQPQHF
abundance: NA
d_gene: TRBD1
v_gene: TRBV15
j_gene: TRBJ1-5

CDR3nt: TGTGCCAGCAGCTTTTTTGGGACAGATTACAATGAGCAGTTCTTC
CDR3aa: CASSFFGTDYNEQFF
abundance: few
d_gene: TRBD1
v_gene: TRBV11-1
j_gene: TRBJ2-1

CDR3nt: TGCAGTGCTGCCACGCACGTGGAGGGGAGCACTGAAGCTTTCTTT
CDR3aa: CSAATHVEGSTEAFF
abundance: few
d_gene: NA
v_gene: TRBV20-1
j_gene: TRBJ1-1

CDR3nt: TGTGCCAGCAGCTCGGAGGGGGGCCGACAAGAGACCCAGTACTTC
CDR3aa: CASSSEGGRQETQYF
abundance: NA
d_gene: NA
v_gene: TRBV7-9
j_gene: TRBJ2-5

CDR3nt: TGTGCCATCAGTGGGGCCGGGGCACGGTCAACAGATGAGCAGTTCTTC
CDR3aa: CAISGAGARSTDEQFF
abundance: NA
d_gene: NA
v_gene: TRBV10-3
j_gene: TRBJ2-1

CDR3nt: TGCGCCAGCAGCTCTCTAGCGGGGGGGCGGAATGAGCAGTTCTTC
CDR3aa: CASSSLAGGRNEQFF
abundance: few
d_gene: TRBD2
v_gene: TRBV5-1
j_gene: TRBJ2-1

CDR3nt: TGCAGTGCTTCGGACCGCCTCGGCTACACCTTC
CDR3aa: CSASDRLGYTF
abundance: NA
d_gene: NA
v_gene: TRBV29-1
j_gene: TRBJ1-2

CDR3nt: TGTGCCAGCAGTGGGGCAGGTTCGAGCTACGAGCAGTACTTC
CDR3aa: CASSGAGSSYEQYF
abundance: NA
d_gene: NA
v_gene: TRBV25-1
j_gene: TRBJ2-7

CDR3nt: TGTGCCAGCAGCTTAAGTGAGGCGAGCTACGAGCAGTACTTC
CDR3aa: CASSLSEASYEQYF
abundance: NA
d_gene: NA
v_gene: TRBV7-6
j_gene: TRBJ2-7

CDR3nt: TGTGCCAGCAGCTATACTAGCGGGGGGGAAGGGTACTACGAGCAGTACTTC
CDR3aa: CASSYTSGGEGYYEQYF
abundance: NA
d_gene: TRBD2
v_gene: TRBV7-2
j_gene: TRBJ2-7

CDR3nt: TGTGCCAGCAGGACCCTAGCGGGGGGCAGCAATGAGCAGTTCTTC
CDR3aa: CASRTLAGGSNEQFF
abundance: NA
d_gene: TRBD2
v_gene: TRBV7-2
j_gene: TRBJ2-1

CDR3nt: TGTGCCAGCAGTAGTTGGACTAGCGGGATGACAGATACGCAGTATTTT
CDR3aa: CASSSWTSGMTDTQYF
abundance: few
d_gene: TRBD2
v_gene: TRBV25-1
j_gene: TRBJ2-3

CDR3nt: TGTGCCAGCAGTTTAAGACAAAATCAGCCCCAGCATTTT
CDR3aa: CASSLRQNQPQHF
abundance: NA
d_gene: NA
v_gene: TRBV6-2/TRBV6-3
j_gene: TRBJ1-5

CDR3nt: TGTGCCAGCAGCCCAGACAGGGGCCTACCCTCCCAAGAGACCCAGTACTTC
CDR3aa: CASSPDRGLPSQETQYF
abundance: NA
d_gene: TRBD1
v_gene: TRBV7-2
j_gene: TRBJ2-5

CDR3nt: TGTGCCAGTAGTATTGGTCCAGCGGGAGGGACTCCCTACGAGCAGTACTTC
CDR3aa: CASSIGPAGGTPYEQYF
abundance: NA
d_gene: TRBD2
v_gene: TRBV19
j_gene: TRBJ2-7

CDR3nt: TGTGCCAGCAGCTTGGAGGGTCGGTCACCCCTCCACTTT
CDR3aa: CASSLEGRSPLHF
abundance: few
d_gene: NA
v_gene: TRBV7-3
j_gene: TRBJ1-6

CDR3nt: TGTGCCAGCAGCTTTTCGCCAGGATCGAACACCGGGGAGCTGTTTTTT
CDR3aa: CASSFSPGSNTGELFF
abundance: few
d_gene: NA
v_gene: TRBV7-9
j_gene: TRBJ2-2

CDR3nt: TGTGCCAGCAGTTACGTAGGACGGTCCCCTTACGAGCAGTACTTC
CDR3aa: CASSYVGRSPYEQYF
abundance: few
d_gene: NA
v_gene: TRBV6-5
j_gene: TRBJ2-7

CDR3nt: TGTGCCAGCAGTTTGACACGCTCCTACAATGAGCAGTTCTTC
CDR3aa: CASSLTRSYNEQFF
abundance: NA
d_gene: NA
v_gene: TRBV27
j_gene: TRBJ2-1

CDR3nt: TGCGCCAGCAGCCGCGCGACGGGTACAGATACGCAGTATTTT
CDR3aa: CASSRATGTDTQYF
abundance: NA
d_gene: NA
v_gene: TRBV5-1
j_gene: TRBJ2-3

CDR3nt: TGCGCCAGCAGCCAAGATTTTAGGGCGGGGGACTACAATGAGCAGTTCTTC
CDR3aa: CASSQDFRAGDYNEQFF
abundance: few
d_gene: TRBD2
v_gene: TRBV4-1
j_gene: TRBJ2-1

CDR3nt: TGTGCCAGCAGCTTGCGAAATGAAAAACTGTTTTTT
CDR3aa: CASSLRNEKLFF
abundance: NA
d_gene: NA
v_gene: TRBV5-4
j_gene: TRBJ1-4

CDR3nt: TGTGCCAGCAGCCAAACGGGACTTTCGAAGACCCAGTACTTC
CDR3aa: CASSQTGLSKTQYF
abundance: NA
d_gene: NA
v_gene: TRBV14
j_gene: TRBJ2-5

CDR3nt: TGCGCCAGCAGCTCGACTAGCGGGATAACCTACGAGCAGTACTTC
CDR3aa: CASSSTSGITYEQYF
abundance: many
d_gene: TRBD2
v_gene: TRBV5-1
j_gene: TRBJ2-7

CDR3nt: TGCAGTGCGGCACTGAACACTGAAGCTTTCTTT
CDR3aa: CSAALNTEAFF
abundance: NA
d_gene: NA
v_gene: TRBV20-1
j_gene: TRBJ1-1

CDR3nt: TGCAGTGCTGCCCTCACTAGCGACGGGTACGAGCAGTACTTC
CDR3aa: CSAALTSDGYEQYF
abundance: NA
d_gene: TRBD2
v_gene: TRBV20-1
j_gene: TRBJ2-7

CDR3nt: TGCGCCAGCAGCACGACAGGTGGTGATTCACCCCTCCACTTT
CDR3aa: CASSTTGGDSPLHF
abundance: NA
d_gene: NA
v_gene: TRBV5-1
j_gene: TRBJ1-6

CDR3nt: TGTGCCAGCAGTTTAGCGGGGACAGGGGGCTTTGATGAGCAGTTCTTC
CDR3aa: CASSLAGTGGFDEQFF
abundance: NA
d_gene: TRBD1
v_gene: TRBV12-3/TRBV12-4
j_gene: TRBJ2-1

CDR3nt: TGTGCCAGCAGTGCGGGGACAGGGGCCCGACGGAGAGTCGGCTACACCTTC
CDR3aa: CASSAGTGARRRVGYTF
abundance: few
d_gene: TRBD1
v_gene: TRBV6-1
j_gene: TRBJ1-2

CDR3nt: TGTGCCAGCAGTGAATATCCCTGGACTAGCGGGAGATTACCGGCGGATACGCAGTATTTT
CDR3aa: CASSEYPWTSGRLPADTQYF
abundance: NA
d_gene: TRBD2
v_gene: TRBV25-1
j_gene: TRBJ2-3

CDR3nt: TGCGCCAGCAGCTACGACAGGGGAGTGGGCTACACCTTC
CDR3aa: CASSYDRGVGYTF
abundance: NA
d_gene: TRBD1
v_gene: TRBV5-1
j_gene: TRBJ1-2

CDR3nt: TGCGCCAGTAAATTAGCGGGAGGGGAAGAGACCCAGTACTTC
CDR3aa: CASKLAGGEETQYF
abundance: NA
d_gene: TRBD2
v_gene: TRBV5-1
j_gene: TRBJ2-5

CDR3nt: TGTGCCAGCAGTTTGCCGGGACTAGGGGCGAGGACGCAGTATTTT
CDR3aa: CASSLPGLGARTQYF
abundance: NA
d_gene: TRBD2
v_gene: TRBV6-2/TRBV6-3
j_gene: TRBJ2-3

CDR3nt: TGTGCCAGCAGCTTAGCTCATCTAGCGGGAGGGGGCCAGTACTTC
CDR3aa: CASSLAHLAGGGQYF
abundance: NA
d_gene: TRBD2
v_gene: TRBV7-2
j_gene: TRBJ2-5

CDR3nt: TGTGCCAGCAGTTTCGGCTGGGACAGGGGGAGTCAGCCCCAGCATTTT
CDR3aa: CASSFGWDRGSQPQHF
abundance: NA
d_gene: TRBD1
v_gene: TRBV27
j_gene: TRBJ1-5

CDR3nt: TGTGCCAGCAGTTCTGCAGAATATGGCTACACCTTC
CDR3aa: CASSSAEYGYTF
abundance: few
d_gene: NA
v_gene: TRBV6-2/TRBV6-3
j_gene: TRBJ1-2

CDR3nt: TGTGCCAGCAGCTTAGCCGGAGTTCCTTGGGCTGAAGCTTTCTTT
CDR3aa: CASSLAGVPWAEAFF
abundance: few
d_gene: NA
v_gene: TRBV7-2
j_gene: TRBJ1-1

CDR3nt: TGTGCCAGCAGCTTAGTCGAGGGATCCGGTGGCTACACCTTC
CDR3aa: CASSLVEGSGGYTF
abundance: NA
d_gene: NA
v_gene: TRBV7-2
j_gene: TRBJ1-2

CDR3nt: TGTGCCAGCAGCCAGAGGACAGGACGACTCTACGAGCAGTACTTC
CDR3aa: CASSQRTGRLYEQYF
abundance: few
d_gene: TRBD1
v_gene: TRBV7-2
j_gene: TRBJ2-7

CDR3nt: TGCAGTGCTAGGTCCCAAGCGGGGGGGCCCTCCGAGCAGTACTTC
CDR3aa: CSARSQAGGPSEQYF
abundance: NA
d_gene: TRBD2
v_gene: TRBV20-1
j_gene: TRBJ2-7

CDR3nt: TGTGCCAGCAGTTACTCTCAGGAGGCTTTCTTT
CDR3aa: CASSYSQEAFF
abundance: NA
d_gene: NA
v_gene: TRBV6-2/TRBV6-3
j_gene: TRBJ1-1

CDR3nt: TGTGCCAGCAGTTACCTAGCAGATGAGCAGTTCTTC
CDR3aa: CASSYLADEQFF
abundance: NA
d_gene: NA
v_gene: TRBV6-6
j_gene: TRBJ2-1

CDR3nt: TGTGCCGGCTTCCTAAGGCAGGGTACTCCCAAGCAGTACTTC
CDR3aa: CAGFLRQGTPKQYF
abundance: NA
d_gene: NA
v_gene: TRBV5-6
j_gene: TRBJ2-7